The T cell receptor (beta chain) described here comes from a study of shared clonotypes between healthy human individuals. CDR1 is MGHRA and CDR2 is YSYEKL in the germline V gene. The V gene lost 0 bases and the J gene lost 7 bases, with 10 bases spanning the gap. CDR3 length: 14 amino acids. Positive CCR7 selection of CD45RO-negative cells yielded the naive CD8 cells, and terminally differentiated effector memory CD45RA+ cells were excluded. Profiled with immunoSEQ multiplex PCR; TCRdb holds only in-frame clones, not every one. Found here are over 750,000 clones, around 96% of them singletons; the top ten hold less than 0.25%.

This receptor was identified in a man aged 25-40 years in good health. The chain carries TRBV4-1 and TRBJ1-5; D not resolved. The material sequenced was naive CD8+ T cells sorted from blood. The CDR3 sequence is CASSQDNLKQPQHF. CDR3 in DNA: TGCGCCAGCAGCCAAGACAACTTGAAGCAGCCCCAGCATTTT.